This T cell receptor beta chain was identified in a study of cytomegalovirus exposure and HLA in healthy donors. Study overall: The Caucasian-associated ancestry cluster held under 90% of a few hundred genotyped donors. The study, taken as a whole, reports: Per a later analysis, HLA-associated TCR beta chains showed more clonal expansion than other, equally common TCR beta chains. Sequences of the TCR beta chain were said to predict the HLA-A and HLA-B alleles of most subjects accurately.

The PCR employed 60 Vbeta primers together with 13 Jbeta primers. Generated by immunoSEQ multiplex PCR, the TCRdb table keeps only in-frame clones and is missing some. In the table there are a few hundred thousand clones, roughly 83% of which are singletons. This clone was counted a few times. The antigen is not known. CDR1 is MNHEY, CDR2 SVGAGI, per germline. V lost 8 bases to trimming and J lost 16 bases; unmatched junction nucleotides: 6. CDR3 length equals 10 residues. The specimen was PBMCs. The TCR comes from a girl between 5 and 17 years old in good health and CMV-seronegative. The chain couples TRBV6-5 to TRBJ2-1; 9 nucleotides agree with TRBD2. CDR3 in DNA: TGTGCCAGCGGAGCGGGACTAGCTTTCTTC. It is translated as CASGAGLAFF.